These 29 T cell receptor beta chains were sequenced from one sample in a study of blood T cell repertoires in COVID-19. Only in-frame clones appear in the TCRdb table, and some are missing; sequencing was by immunoSEQ multiplex PCR. The sample consists of some 72,000 clones, approximately 90% of them appearing once. Sample: peripheral blood. The source of these receptors is a man in his forties or fifties with active COVID-19.

The genes are TRBV9 and TRBJ2-3; 8 positions match TRBD2. The CDR3 is 14 residues long. V shed 4 bases and J 2 bases; nucleotides not matched to a gene: 3. The germline gives CDR1 SGDLS, CDR2 YYNGEE. The CDR3, as DNA: TGTGCCAGCAGCTTTAGCGGGAACACAGATACGCAGTATTTT. Its protein product is CASSFSGNTDTQYF.

The genes are TRBV11-2 and TRBJ2-5; D remains unclear. Per the germline V gene, CDR1 is SGHAT and CDR2 is FQNNGV. V shed 1 base and J shed 5 bases, with 8 bases lying between them. This CDR3 comprises 13 residues. The CDR3, as DNA: TGTGCCAGCAGCTTAGGGAGTGGGGAGACCCAGTACTTC. It encodes CASSLGSGETQYF.

This sequence joins TRBV6-1 and TRBJ2-7; TRBD2 might be the D (5 bases). The germline V and J ends were trimmed by 0 bases and 4 bases, with 13 bases remaining between them. The CDR3 is made up of 15 amino acids. CDR1 and CDR2 from the germline V gene are MNHNS and SASEGT. In nucleotides, the CDR3 is TGTGCCAGCAGTGAAGCAGTAGCGAACCTTTACGAGCAGTACTTC. This translates into CASSEAVANLYEQYF.

The chain carries TRBV6-5 and TRBJ1-3; the D is unclear. Germline V CDR1 and CDR2: MNHEY, SVGAGI. With 0 bases removed from V and 0 bases from J, the gap between germline ends came to 6 bases. This CDR3 contains 15 residues. The CDR3 protein is CASSYSTSSGNTIYF. The CDR3 region has the DNA TGTGCCAGCAGTTACTCGACAAGCTCTGGAAACACCATATATTTT.

The chain uses TRBV28 and TRBJ2-2; D is possibly TRBD1 (5 bases). This CDR3 comprises 14 residues. The germline CDR1 and CDR2 sequences are MDHEN and SYDVKM. V was cut by 4 bases and J by 5 bases, with 11 bases left in between. DNA for the CDR3: TGTGCCAGCAGTTCGACAGAAATAACCGGGGAGCTGTTTTTT. Its protein product is CASSSTEITGELFF.

The chain has TRBV24-1 and TRBJ1-5; the D is unclear. The V end lost 10 bases, the J end lost 9 bases, and 15 bases lay between the germline ends. Germline V gene data show CDR1 as KGHDR and CDR2 as SFDVKD. The CDR3 sequence is 12 residues long. The CDR3 is CATRVFVRPQHF. CDR3 in DNA: TGTGCCACGAGGGTTTTTGTGCGGCCCCAGCATTTT.

V is TRBV11-2 and J is TRBJ2-7; a weak D match, TRBD2 (5 bases). Germline values: CDR1 SGHAT, CDR2 FQNNGV. The CDR3 runs 12 residues. The V and J ends lost 5 bases and 7 bases respectively, with 12 bases between them. CDR3 nucleotide sequence: TGTGCCAGCAGCCAAGGACTGGGGGAGCAGTACTTC. Residues: CASSQGLGEQYF. Based on the CDR3 plus reference TRBV11-2 and TRBJ2-7, the full variable domain is EAGVAQSPRYKIIEKRQSVAFWCNPISGHATLYWYQQILGQGPKLLIQFQNNGVVDDSQLPKDRFSAERLKGVDSTLKIQPAKLEDSAVYLCASSQGLGEQYFGPGTRLTVT.

The V gene is TRBV25-1, the J gene TRBJ1-1; 8 bases line up with TRBD1. V shed 4 bases, J shed 4 bases, and the junction held 2 bases outside the gene matches. The CDR3 has 13 amino acids. The V gene's germline CDR1 is MGHDK and CDR2 SYGVNS. CDR3 in amino acids: CASSGTGSTEAFF. The CDR3, as DNA: TGTGCCAGCAGTGGGACAGGGAGCACTGAAGCTTTCTTT.

This rearrangement joins TRBV18 to TRBJ1-1; D is possibly TRBD1 (5 bases). The CDR3 is 14 amino acids. The germline CDR1 and CDR2 sequences are KGHSH and LQKENI. Trimming took 3 bases from V and 2 from J, leaving 10 bases between them. Here the CDR3 DNA reads TGTGCCAGCTCACCGTCGGGGGGTAACACTGAAGCTTTCTTT. Protein: CASSPSGGNTEAFF.

The genes are TRBV11-2 and TRBJ2-5, with 12 bases identical to TRBD2. Germline trimming cut 3 bases from V and 5 bases from J; bases unmatched to any gene: 13. Germline V CDR1 and CDR2: SGHAT, FQNNGV. The CDR3 length is 18 residues. CDR3 sequence reads: CASSFRTLAGGHGETQYF. As DNA, the CDR3 is TGTGCCAGCAGCTTTAGGACCCTAGCGGGGGGGCACGGGGAGACCCAGTACTTC.

The J gene is TRBJ1-1, the V gene TRBV14; D gene ambiguous. Per germline, CDR1 SGHDN and CDR2 FVKESK. V shed 4 bases and J shed 3 bases, with 9 bases lying between them. The length of the CDR3 is 13 residues. CDR3 nucleotides: TGTGCCAGCAGCCCGCGGTGGGACACTGAAGCTTTCTTT. It encodes CASSPRWDTEAFF.

The genes are TRBV9 and TRBJ2-5; possibly TRBD2 for D (6 bases). The CDR3 extends over 16 amino acids. V lost 3 bases and J 2 bases, leaving 17 bases between the germline ends. The V gene's germline CDR1 is SGDLS and CDR2 YYNGEE. The DNA of the CDR3 is TGTGCCAGCAGCGATGGCGGGGAAGGCTTACAAGAGACCCAGTACTTC. Residues: CASSDGGEGLQETQYF.

The genes are TRBV28 and TRBJ1-2; TRBD1 might be the D (5 bases). This CDR3 comprises 12 residues. V lost 4 bases and J lost 5, with 8 bases in between. Germline V gene sequence: CDR1 MDHEN, CDR2 SYDVKM. CDR3 nucleotide sequence: TGTGCCAGCAGTTCAAGGGGTTATGGCTACACCTTC. It translates to CASSSRGYGYTF.

The chain links TRBV28 to TRBJ2-2, with 12 bases matching TRBD2. Looked up from germline, CDR1 is MDHEN and CDR2 is SYDVKM. V shed 0 bases and J 6 bases; nucleotides not matched to a gene: 5. The CDR3 sequence is 17 residues long. The CDR3 loop is CASSLWKLAGGPGELFF. The CDR3 DNA follows: TGTGCCAGCAGTTTATGGAAACTAGCGGGAGGTCCCGGGGAGCTGTTTTTT. The full variable domain, completed using reference TRBV28 and TRBJ2-2, is DVKVTQSSRYLVKRTGEKVFLECVQDMDHENMFWYRQDPGLGLRLIYFSYDVKMKEKGDIPEGYSVSREKKERFSLILESASTNQTSMYLCASSLWKLAGGPGELFFGEGSRLTVL.

The chain links TRBV3-1 (or the pseudogene TRBV3-2) to TRBJ1-1; D ambiguous. CDR3 length: 11 amino acids. The germline V gene has CDR1 LGHDT and CDR2 YNNKEL (reference sequence). Trimming pared 10 bases from V and 1 base from J, leaving 7 bases between. The CDR3 region is CATQQNTEAFF. The CDR3, as DNA: TGTGCCACACAGCAGAACACTGAAGCTTTCTTT.

This clone showed up just once. The gene calls are TRBV4-1 and TRBJ2-3; weak D call: TRBD2 (5 bases). The CDR3 extends over 16 amino acids. Trimming took 0 bases from V and 2 from J, leaving 12 bases between them. CDR1 is MGHRA, CDR2 YSYEKL, per germline. The CDR3 spells CASSQDSVGATDTQYF. CDR3 bases: TGCGCCAGCAGCCAAGATTCCGTGGGAGCCACAGATACGCAGTATTTT.

This clone was recorded once. The chain combines TRBV9 with TRBJ2-7, with 8 bases identical to TRBD2. The CDR3 loop spans 15 amino acids. The trim removed 4 bases at V and 3 bases at J, leaving 9 bases unmatched. Germline V gene sequence: CDR1 SGDLS, CDR2 YYNGEE. The CDR3 nucleotides are TGTGCCAGCAGCCAGAGCGGGGGAGCTAACTACGAGCAGTACTTC. It encodes CASSQSGGANYEQYF.

This sequence joins TRBV19 and TRBJ2-1; TRBD1 might be the D (5 bases). Germline V lookup: CDR1 LNHDA, CDR2 SQIVND (reference sequence). CDR3 size: 15 residues. V dropped 1 base and J dropped 3 bases, with 10 bases sitting between them. The CDR3, as DNA: TGTGCCAGTAGTATAGGGGGCGAGGTCTACAATGAGCAGTTCTTC. This encodes CASSIGGEVYNEQFF.

This sequence joins TRBV5-4 and TRBJ2-5, with 9 bases lining up with TRBD1. The CDR3 is made up of 14 amino acids. J was trimmed by 6 bases and V by 4 bases; bases with no gene match: 7. Germline V gene data show CDR1 as SGHNT and CDR2 as YYREEE (reference sequence). This CDR3 is CASSRDRVAKTQYF. CDR3 coding DNA: TGTGCCAGCAGCCGGGACAGGGTTGCCAAGACCCAGTACTTC.

This chain connects TRBV7-8 to TRBJ1-2, with 12 bases that match TRBD1. The germline V gene has CDR1 SGHVS and CDR2 FQNEAQ. V was pared by 5 bases and J by 0 bases, with 7 bases of the junction left unmatched. The CDR3 totals 17 residues. The DNA of the CDR3 is TGTGCCAGCAGCGTCGGGACAGGGGGCGAATCTAACTATGGCTACACCTTC. Translating it yields CASSVGTGGESNYGYTF.

This clone was seen just once. The V and J genes are TRBV28 and TRBJ1-5; TRBD1 matches 8 bases. Germline trimming cut 8 bases from V and 7 bases from J; bases unmatched to any gene: 7. The CDR3 has 13 residues. The germline V gene encodes CDR1 MDHEN and CDR2 SYDVKM. The CDR3 DNA is TGTGCCAGCGGAGACAGGGGAGGGCAGCCCCAGCATTTT. Translated: CASGDRGGQPQHF.

The genes are TRBV4-3 and TRBJ2-4, with D perhaps TRBD1 (6 bases). Per germline, CDR1 LGHNA and CDR2 YSLEER. Trimming stripped 0 bases from V and 3 bases from J, with 12 bases between. The CDR3 is made up of 16 amino acids. CDR3 loop: CASSQDQDRHKNIQYF. CDR3 in DNA: TGCGCCAGCAGCCAAGATCAGGACAGACACAAAAACATTCAGTACTTC.

The count of this clone is one. The genes are TRBV6-5 and TRBJ2-2; 7 positions match TRBD1. V dropped 6 bases and J dropped 6; count of bases not matched to a gene: 10. Germline CDR1 and CDR2: MNHEY and SVGAGI. The CDR3 spans 15 residues. CDR3 nucleotide sequence: TGTGCCAGCAGGACTGACAGGGCCCCCTCCGGGGAGCTGTTTTTT. Its translation is CASRTDRAPSGELFF.

V gene TRBV4-1 combines with J gene TRBJ1-2, with D tentatively TRBD1 (5 bases). Trimming took 2 bases from V and 2 from J, leaving 9 bases between them. The germline gives CDR1 MGHRA, CDR2 YSYEKL. The CDR3 runs to 14 residues. The CDR3 sequence is CASSQPTENYGYTF. The CDR3 DNA sequence: TGCGCCAGCAGCCAACCGACAGAGAACTATGGCTACACCTTC.

This chain links TRBV7-8 with TRBJ2-4; the D gene is possibly TRBD2 (5 bases). The CDR3 has 15 residues. Per germline, CDR1 SGHVS and CDR2 FQNEAQ. Between the trimmed V and J ends, which lost 0 bases and 0 bases, there was a span of 6 bases. The CDR3 DNA follows: TGTGCCAGCAGCTTAGCGAGCGGAGCCAAAAACATTCAGTACTTC. Protein product: CASSLASGAKNIQYF.

This clone came up once. The rearrangement links TRBV28 to TRBJ1-2; D is unclear. V lost 2 bases, J lost 4 bases, and 11 bases lay in between. Germline CDR1 MDHEN, CDR2 SYDVKM. The CDR3 is 14 amino acids. CDR3 loop: CASSLGSEGYGYTF. DNA of the CDR3: TGTGCCAGCAGTTTAGGGTCAGAGGGCTATGGCTACACCTTC.

This chain connects TRBV10-2 to TRBJ2-3; D not certain. Germline V gives CDR1 WSHSY, CDR2 SAAADI. The V gene lost 0 bases and the J gene lost 0 bases, with 7 bases spanning the gap. This CDR3 region has 15 residues. The CDR3 region is CASSESTTSTDTQYF. CDR3 sequence (DNA): TGCGCCAGCAGTGAGTCGACAACTAGCACAGATACGCAGTATTTT.

This chain links TRBV6-5 with TRBJ2-1; tentative D call: TRBD1 (5 bases). This CDR3 spans 15 amino acids. V lost 2 bases and J lost 5, with 13 bases in between. CDR1 and CDR2 (germline): MNHEY, SVGAGI. The DNA for the CDR3 is TGTGCCAGCAGTTACCGGGCAACAGGTAACAATGAGCAGTTCTTC. Amino acid sequence: CASSYRATGNNEQFF.

The chain joins TRBV2 to TRBJ2-5, with 9 positions matching TRBD2. After removal of 7 bases from V and 5 bases from J, the junction contained 8 bases not matched to a gene. The CDR3 covers 14 residues. CDR1 and CDR2 from the germline V gene are SNHLY and FYNNEI. CDR3 DNA: TGTGCCAGCAATACCGGGACTAGCAGCGAGACCCAGTACTTC. This gives the protein CASNTGTSSETQYF.